The next 18 T cell receptor beta chains were all read from a single sample in a study of CD8 T cells in Susac syndrome. The RNA, about 0.45 to 1 ug, was put through reverse transcription using random hexamers. Each CDR3 protein is one row after TCRdb ran MiXCR on the immunoSEQ multiplex PCR reads. The sample carries 150,000 to 200,000 distinct CDR3 sequences, approximately 96% recorded once. Source material: CD4+ T cells from PBMCs. These receptors were collected from a human donor with multiple sclerosis.

The chain uses TRBV7-2 and TRBJ2-1; possible D gene TRBD2, 6 bases. The CDR3 contains 14 residues. Trimming stripped 5 bases from V and 5 bases from J, with 13 bases between. The germline V gene has CDR1 SGHTA and CDR2 FQGNSA. This CDR3 is CASSLVWRDNEQFF. Written as DNA, the CDR3 is TGTGCCAGCAGCCTAGTCTGGAGGGACAATGAGCAGTTCTTC.

The chain couples TRBV2 to TRBJ2-5; D is uncertain. The CDR3 consists of 14 residues. CDR1 is SNHLY, CDR2 FYNNEI, per germline. Trimming removed 4 bases at V and 2 bases at J, with 11 bases between. The CDR3 sequence is CASSVDGFQETQYF. CDR3 DNA sequence: TGTGCCAGCAGTGTGGACGGTTTTCAAGAGACCCAGTACTTC.

J is TRBJ2-7 and V is TRBV12-3 or TRBV12-4; TRBD1 aligns across 9 bases. This CDR3 contains 14 residues. V trimming: 1 base; J trimming: 6 bases; junction bases outside the gene matches: 4. The CDR3 region is CASSLGGQGREQYF. CDR3 nucleotide sequence: TGTGCCAGCAGTTTAGGGGGACAGGGACGCGAGCAGTACTTC.

The CDR3 DNA reads as TGTGCCAGCAGTTTTGGTAGGCCTTTTGAGCAGTTCTTC. It codes for CASSFGRPFEQFF. V usage is TRBV28 and J usage is TRBJ2-1, with D unclear. Per germline, CDR1 MDHEN and CDR2 SYDVKM. V was trimmed by 3 bases and J by 9 bases, leaving 12 bases between them. CDR3 length equals 13 residues.

V usage is TRBV30 and J usage is TRBJ2-3, with D perhaps TRBD1 (6 bases). Germline-derived CDR1 and CDR2 are GTSNPN and SVGIG (reference sequence). Deletions cut 7 bases from V and 4 bases from J, with 15 bases between. The CDR3 contains 13 residues. CDR3 region: CASTARGADTQYF. The CDR3 DNA reads as TGTGCCTCGACAGCCAGGGGCGCAGATACGCAGTATTTT. The whole variable domain, remainder taken from reference TRBV30 and TRBJ2-3, is SQTIHQWPATLVQPVGSPLSLECTVEGTSNPNLYWYRQAAGRGLQLLFYSVGIGQISSEVPQNLSASRPQDRQFILSSKKLLLSDSGFYLCASTARGADTQYFGPGTRLTVL.

This sequence joins TRBV5-1 and TRBJ2-1; no reliable D call. Germline CDR1 and CDR2: SGHRS and YFSETQ. The CDR3 is made up of 13 amino acids. The V end lost 1 base, the J end lost 10 bases, and 12 bases lay between the germline ends. The CDR3 bases are TGCGCCAGCAGCTTGACCCCCCAGGAGGAGCAGTTCTTC. Translating it yields CASSLTPQEEQFF.

The chain is built from TRBV14 and TRBJ2-5; 9 nucleotides match TRBD2. CDR3 length: 17 amino acids. From germline, CDR1 is SGHDN and CDR2 FVKESK. The junction had 8 bases not matched to a gene; V was cut back by 3 bases and J by 0 bases. The CDR3 nucleotides are TGTGCCAGCAGCCACCGGCGGGGGGGAGAGTACCAAGAGACCCAGTACTTC. It encodes CASSHRRGGEYQETQYF.

This chain links TRBV27 with TRBJ2-5, with D possibly TRBD2 on 5 matching bases. In germline, CDR1 is MNHEY, CDR2 SMNVEV (reference sequence). V shed 5 bases and J shed 1 base, with 17 bases lying between them. The CDR3 covers 16 residues. CDR3 nucleotides: TGTGCCAGCAGTCGCACTAGAGGTAACCGCCAAGAGACCCAGTACTTC. Residues: CASSRTRGNRQETQYF.

The J gene is TRBJ1-6, the V gene TRBV20-1; D uncertain. This CDR3 region has 14 residues. Germline CDR1 and CDR2: DFQATT and SNEGSKA (reference sequence). With 0 bases removed from V and 7 bases from J, the gap between germline ends came to 10 bases. CDR3 bases: TGCAGTGCTAGAGATAGAGGAACGAATTCACCCCTCCACTTT. It specifies CSARDRGTNSPLHF.

This chain uses TRBV2 with TRBJ2-7; possibly TRBD1 for D (5 bases). There are 12 residues in the CDR3. The V end was cut by 6 bases, the J end by 0 bases, with 6 bases between. Germline V lookup: CDR1 SNHLY, CDR2 FYNNEI. The CDR3 here is CASRQDSYEQYF. The DNA for the CDR3 is TGTGCCAGCAGACAGGACTCCTACGAGCAGTACTTC.

The chain recombines TRBV30 with TRBJ2-2; tentatively, D is TRBD1 or TRBD2 (5 bases each). This CDR3 is 16 amino acids long. Looked up from germline, CDR1 is GTSNPN and CDR2 is SVGIG (reference sequence). Trimming took 7 bases from V and 1 from J, leaving 19 bases between them. Here the CDR3 reads CASRSHGTRNTGELFF. The CDR3 DNA reads TGTGCCTCCCGGTCGCACGGGACCCGGAACACCGGGGAGCTGTTTTTT.

This CDR3 reads CASSLTNEKLFF. The CDR3 DNA reads as TGTGCCAGCAGCTTGACTAATGAAAAACTGTTTTTT. The chain combines TRBV5-6 with TRBJ1-4; the D is unclear. The CDR3 sequence is 12 residues long. Looked up from germline, CDR1 is SGHDT and CDR2 is YYEEEE. V shed 1 base and J shed 2 bases, with 0 bases lying between them.

The gene calls are TRBV7-9 and TRBJ2-7; D is possibly TRBD2 (6 bases). The V end was cut by 5 bases, the J end by 1 base, with 24 bases between. The CDR3 covers 18 residues. Per germline, CDR1 SEHNR and CDR2 FQNEAQ (reference sequence). In nucleotides, the CDR3 is TGTGCCAGCAGCGCAACCCCCTCAGGCAGGGAGGTGTCCTACGAGCAGTACTTC. Translated: CASSATPSGREVSYEQYF.

The V and J genes are TRBV20-1 and TRBJ1-4; possibly TRBD1 for D (5 bases). The CDR3 runs 13 residues. V was clipped by 4 bases and J by 8 bases, with 14 bases between them. Per the germline V gene, CDR1 is DFQATT and CDR2 is SNEGSKA (reference sequence). The CDR3 DNA is TGCAGTGCTAACCACCCACAGGCGGAAAAACTGTTTTTT. Translating gives CSANHPQAEKLFF.

This chain links TRBV30 with TRBJ2-5, with TRBD1 identical over 7 bases. The CDR3 length is 14 residues. Germline V lookup: CDR1 GTSNPN, CDR2 SVGIG (reference sequence). After removal of 0 bases from V and 2 bases from J, the junction contained 3 bases not matched to a gene. The CDR3 here is CAWSVGQPQETQYF. CDR3 DNA sequence: TGTGCCTGGAGTGTGGGACAGCCACAAGAGACCCAGTACTTC.

The chain carries TRBV7-2 and TRBJ2-3; unclear D gene. The V gene's germline CDR1 is SGHTA and CDR2 FQGNSA. This CDR3 spans 13 amino acids. Trimming took off 3 bases at V and 6 bases at J, with 10 bases between the two ends. DNA of the CDR3: TGTGCCAGCAGCTTGACACGGCGGGATACGCAGTATTTT. It translates to CASSLTRRDTQYF.

This sequence joins TRBV9 and TRBJ1-6, with D hard to call. V shed 3 bases and J shed 6 bases, with 13 bases lying between them. Germline CDR1 reads SGDLS; CDR2 reads YYNGEE. This CDR3 is built from 15 residues. CDR3: CASSADTSTNSPLHF. The CDR3, as DNA: TGTGCCAGCAGCGCCGACACTTCTACTAATTCACCCCTCCACTTT.

This chain uses TRBV30 with TRBJ2-1; 10 positions agree with TRBD2. CDR3 size: 15 residues. Germline V gene lookup returns CDR1 GTSNPN and CDR2 SVGIG (reference sequence). Losses at the gene ends were 0 bases for V and 2 bases for J; bases not matched to a gene: 1. CDR3 sequence reads: CAWSVLAGPYNEQFF. As DNA, the CDR3 is TGTGCCTGGAGTGTACTAGCGGGGCCCTACAATGAGCAGTTCTTC.